This TCR beta chain came from a study of Tregs in tolerant kidney transplant recipients. The protocol was immunoSEQ multiplex PCR, while the TCRdb copy is restricted to in-frame clones and leaves out a portion. The data show tens of thousands of clones, roughly 93% seen once. The CDR3 has 14 residues. Between the trimmed V and J ends, which lost 0 bases and 13 bases, there was a span of 17 bases. Germline assignment: CDR1 SGHRS and CDR2 YFSETQ. Details on this clone: What it binds is unknown.

General study results and limits: The most relevant donor-specific Treg TCRbeta repertoire apparently came from expansion with activated donor B cells.

Related graft donors supplied nonmyeloablative bone marrow transplants, and mixed chimerism was transient. The starting material was CD4+ T cells from blood (PBMCs), obtained 12 months after the transplant. The origin of this receptor is a human patient who received a combined kidney and bone marrow transplant. Among the T cells, some may be from the graft donor. The chain couples TRBV5-1 to TRBJ2-1, with no clear D. The CDR3 loop is CASSLESSTNPQFF. In nucleotides, the CDR3 is TGCGCCAGCAGCTTGGAGTCCTCAACAAATCCTCAGTTCTTC.